This entry lists 15 T cell receptor beta chains sequenced from one sample in a study of shared clonotypes between healthy human individuals. Terminally differentiated effector memory CD45RA+ cells were left out of the naive CD8 fraction, which was CD45RO-negative and positively selected for CCR7. Data came from immunoSEQ multiplex PCR; TCRdb stores just in-frame clones and leaves some out. Among over 800,000 clones listed, 80% to 95% were seen once. Material for sequencing was naive CD8+ T cells sorted from blood. These receptors were obtained from a man aged 25-45 years in good health.

This chain links TRBV21-1 with TRBJ1-5. TRBV21-1 is annotated as a pseudogene. The CDR3 is 17 residues long. CDR3 amino acids: CASSRTLTSPSNQPQHF. In DNA form, the CDR3 reads TGTGCCAGCAGCAGGACCCTGACTTCGCCGAGTAATCAGCCCCAGCATTTT.

This clone was recorded only once. Because the CDR3's place on the DNA is in doubt, the DNA is left out and the CDR3 is given as listed by TCRdb. The chain employs TRBV27 and TRBJ1-5. The CDR3 length equals 14 residues, ends included. The germline V gene has CDR1 MNHEY and CDR2 SMNVEV (reference sequence). The CDR3 sequence: CASSSSGGYQPQHF.

The chain has TRBV10-3 and TRBJ2-2; D uncertain. The germline V gene encodes CDR1 ENHRY and CDR2 SYGVKD. There are 11 residues in the CDR3. The ends were cut back, 10 bases at V and 7 bases at J, with 10 bases in the middle. In DNA, the CDR3 is TGTGCCACCGGTTTGGTCGGGGAGCTGTTTTTT. It yields the protein CATGLVGELFF.

The gene calls are TRBV2 and TRBJ2-1; 10 bases fit TRBD1. Germline values: CDR1 SNHLY, CDR2 FYNNEI. V shed 6 bases, J shed 5 bases, and the junction held 7 bases outside the gene matches. This CDR3 has 15 residues. The CDR3 loop reads CASSPGQGVNNEQFF. In DNA, the CDR3 is TGTGCCAGCAGCCCAGGACAGGGGGTGAACAATGAGCAGTTCTTC.

This clone was observed once. This rearrangement joins TRBV27 to TRBJ2-7; 7 positions match TRBD1. The V and J ends lost 3 bases and 4 bases, in that order; junction bases with no gene match: 6. Per germline, CDR1 MNHEY and CDR2 SMNVEV (reference sequence). This CDR3 region has 14 residues. Written as DNA, the CDR3 is TGTGCCAGCAGTTTTCGGACAGGAACATACGAGCAGTACTTC. Translated: CASSFRTGTYEQYF.

The V and J genes are TRBV25-1 and TRBJ2-4; 8 nucleotides match TRBD2. The CDR3 length is 16 residues. The V and J ends lost 3 bases and 2 bases, in that order; junction bases with no gene match: 6. Germline loops: CDR1 MGHDK, CDR2 SYGVNS. The CDR3 here is CASSESWTSPKNIQYF. CDR3 DNA sequence: TGTGCCAGCAGTGAGAGTTGGACTAGCCCCAAAAACATTCAGTACTTC.

V gene TRBV11-3 combines with J gene TRBJ2-1; no definite D call. The V gene lost 4 bases and the J gene lost 0 bases, with 13 bases spanning the gap. CDR1 and CDR2 from the germline V gene are SGHNT and YENEEA. The CDR3 runs 16 residues. CDR3 sequence reads: CASSSSAQSSYNEQFF. As DNA, the CDR3 is TGTGCCAGCAGCTCGTCCGCCCAGAGCTCCTACAATGAGCAGTTCTTC. The variable domain in full, with the rest retrieved from reference TRBV11-3 and TRBJ2-1, is EAGVVQSPRYKIIEKKQPVAFWCNPISGHNTLYWYLQNLGQGPELLIRYENEEAVDDSQLPKDRFSAERLKGVDSTLKIQPAELGDSAVYLCASSSSAQSSYNEQFFGPGTRLTVL.

The CDR3 DNA sequence: TGTGCCAGCAGCCTGGGCAGATATAGCAATCAGCCCCAGCATTTT. Amino acids: CASSLGRYSNQPQHF. J is TRBJ1-5 and V is TRBV7-9; no clear D gene. Germline V CDR1 and CDR2: SEHNR, FQNEAQ (reference sequence). Trimming left V 5 bases short and J 0 bases short, with 11 bases between. The CDR3 extends over 15 amino acids. Variable domain in full (rest from reference TRBV7-9 and TRBJ1-5): DTGVSQNPRHKITKRGQNVTFRCDPISEHNRLYWYRQTLGQGPEFLTYFQNEAQLEKSRLLSDRFSAERPKGSFSTLEIQRTEQGDSAMYLCASSLGRYSNQPQHFGDGTRLSIL.

J is TRBJ2-1 and V is TRBV19; 8 bases map to TRBD1. V gave up 5 bases and J gave up 5 bases; unmatched junction bases: 20. Germline V CDR1 and CDR2: LNHDA, SQIVND (reference sequence). This CDR3 spans 19 amino acids. DNA of the CDR3: TGTGCCAGTAGTTCCCGCCCGGACAGGGCGGTAGTTGAACACAATGAGCAGTTCTTC. Its protein product is CASSSRPDRAVVEHNEQFF.

The chain employs TRBV7-6 and TRBJ2-7; D may match TRBD1 or TRBD2 (5 bases each). Germline V CDR1 and CDR2: SGHVS, FNYEAQ. V was shortened by 5 bases and J by 2 bases, with 13 bases between the two germline ends. CDR3 length: 14 amino acids. The CDR3 DNA sequence: TGTGCCAGCAGCACTTCCGGGGACCCCTACGAGCAGTACTTC. Translating it yields CASSTSGDPYEQYF.

The V and J genes are TRBV9 and TRBJ2-7; D not resolved. There are 15 residues in the CDR3. Germline V CDR1 and CDR2: SGDLS, YYNGEE. Trimming stripped 0 bases from V and 7 bases from J, with 17 bases between. Here the CDR3 DNA reads TGTGCCAGCAGCGTAGGGGCAGGATTAACAATAGAGCAGTACTTC. This sequence encodes CASSVGAGLTIEQYF.

Worth noting for this clone: The same CDR3 also results from other DNA sequences found in this sample. The chain is built from TRBV9 and TRBJ2-1; D gene unclear. V lost 0 bases to trimming and J lost 6 bases, with 4 bases between them. From germline, CDR1 is SGDLS and CDR2 YYNGEE. This CDR3 is built from 12 residues. CDR3 region: CASSVAANEQFF. CDR3 DNA: TGTGCCAGCAGCGTAGCGGCCAATGAGCAGTTCTTC.

The genes are TRBV27 and TRBJ1-5; TRBD1 matches 9 bases. CDR1 MNHEY and CDR2 SMNVEV come from the germline V gene (reference sequence). With V trimmed by 4 bases and J by 6 bases, 4 bases remained unmatched. This CDR3 region has 14 residues. The CDR3 protein is CASSSDRGSQPQHF. The DNA for the CDR3 is TGTGCCAGCAGTTCGGACAGGGGTAGTCAGCCCCAGCATTTT.

This clone was seen a handful of times. This chain joins TRBV12-5 and TRBJ2-1; D unresolved. This CDR3 region has 11 residues. Trimming pared 5 bases from V and 4 bases from J, leaving 3 bases between. Germline V CDR1 and CDR2: LGHNT, FRNRAP. CDR3 DNA sequence: TGTGCTAGTGGTCAGTACAATGAGCAGTTCTTC. It specifies CASGQYNEQFF.

V gene TRBV2 combines with J gene TRBJ2-5; D tentatively fits TRBD1 or TRBD2 (5 bases each). Germline CDR1 SNHLY, CDR2 FYNNEI. The CDR3 has 16 residues. V was trimmed by 0 bases and J by 5 bases, leaving 16 bases between them. Here the CDR3 DNA reads TGTGCCAGCAGTGAAGCGTTGGGGGTATTAGGGGAGACCCAGTACTTC. Its protein product is CASSEALGVLGETQYF.